These 17 T cell receptor beta chains came from one sample sequenced in a study of blood T cell repertoires in COVID-19. Some clones are missing from TCRdb's copy, which holds only in-frame ones; the method was immunoSEQ multiplex PCR. The sample yields 65,000 to 85,000 clones, around 89% seen once. The source material was peripheral blood. The receptors here all came from a middle-aged man with acute or convalescent COVID-19.

The chain joins TRBV5-6 to TRBJ2-7; D uncertain. The germline CDR1 and CDR2 sequences are SGHDT and YYEEEE. The germline V and J ends were trimmed by 0 bases and 0 bases, with 16 bases remaining between them. The CDR3 totals 17 residues. The CDR3 protein is CASSLERSALSSYEQYF. DNA for the CDR3: TGTGCCAGCAGCTTGGAAAGGAGCGCCCTAAGCTCCTACGAGCAGTACTTC.

This clone was seen a single time. V gene TRBV7-2 combines with J gene TRBJ2-3; 10 bases map to TRBD2. V shed 5 bases and J 8 bases; nucleotides not matched to a gene: 10. The CDR3 has 15 residues. Germline V gene sequence: CDR1 SGHTA, CDR2 FQGNSA. The CDR3 region has the DNA TGTGCCAGCAGCGCCTCGGGGACTAGCGAATCTACGCAGTATTTT. Residues: CASSASGTSESTQYF.

V usage is TRBV28 and J usage is TRBJ2-1; 13 bases are shared with TRBD2. V lost 9 bases, J lost 5 bases, and 10 bases stayed unmatched. Germline values: CDR1 MDHEN, CDR2 SYDVKM. The CDR3 runs 16 residues. The CDR3 DNA follows: TGTGCCAGTACAAAAGGACTAGCGGGAGATGACAATGAGCAGTTCTTC. Translation: CASTKGLAGDDNEQFF.

The genes are TRBV5-4 and TRBJ2-7, with a possible D match to TRBD2 (5 bases). The CDR3 is 14 amino acids. Germline lookup yields CDR1 SGHNT and CDR2 YYREEE (reference sequence). Trimming took off 3 bases at V and 2 bases at J, with 12 bases between the two ends. Here the CDR3 reads CASSSFGSAYEQYV. The CDR3 DNA follows: TGTGCCAGCAGCTCCTTTGGGAGCGCCTACGAGCAGTACGTC.

V is TRBV10-2 and J is TRBJ2-3, with 12 bases fitting TRBD2. The ends lost 6 bases at V and 1 base at J; junction bases unmatched: 2. Germline values: CDR1 WSHSY, CDR2 SAAADI. The CDR3 is made up of 15 amino acids. The CDR3: CASRGLAGRTDTQYF. The CDR3 DNA sequence: TGCGCCAGCAGAGGACTAGCGGGACGCACAGATACGCAGTATTTT.

The chain carries TRBV6-2 or TRBV6-3 and TRBJ1-5, with D maybe TRBD1 (6 bases). Between the trimmed V and J ends, which lost 5 bases and 5 bases, there was a span of 16 bases. The CDR3 contains 15 residues. Germline V lookup: CDR1 MNHEY, CDR2 SVGEGT. The CDR3 region has the DNA TGTGCCAGCAGTACACGACAGGTCACCGATCAGCCCCAGCATTTT. It codes for CASSTRQVTDQPQHF.

V and J are TRBV5-1 and TRBJ2-1; unclear D gene. From germline, CDR1 is SGHRS and CDR2 YFSETQ. V lost 0 bases and J lost 9, with 10 bases in between. The CDR3 loop spans 13 amino acids. The CDR3 coding sequence is TGCGCCAGCAGCTTGGGCGAGTCCGGTGAGCAGTTCTTC. This codes for CASSLGESGEQFF.

V and J are TRBV27 and TRBJ2-5, with a possible D match to TRBD1 (6 bases). Looked up from germline, CDR1 is MNHEY and CDR2 is SMNVEV (reference sequence). The CDR3 consists of 14 residues. The V end lost 6 bases, the J end lost 9 bases, and 20 bases lay between the germline ends. DNA of the CDR3: TGTGCCAGCAGAGCCGCGACAGGTTCGGGCGCCCAGTACTTC. Its protein product is CASRAATGSGAQYF.

This clone was detected only a few times. This chain uses TRBV6-5 with TRBJ1-5, with 7 bases that match TRBD1. CDR3 length: 13 residues. CDR1 is MNHEY, CDR2 SVGAGI, per germline. V shed 10 bases and J 4 bases; nucleotides not matched to a gene: 7. This CDR3 is CATRTGQNQPQHF. The CDR3 nucleotides are TGTGCCACCCGGACAGGACAAAATCAGCCCCAGCATTTT.

The chain has TRBV4-1 and TRBJ1-2, with 8 bases matching TRBD1. CDR1 is MGHRA and CDR2 is YSYEKL in the germline V gene. With 6 bases clipped from V and 4 bases from J, the junction kept 10 bases outside the gene matches. The CDR3 contains 15 residues. CDR3 sequence: CASSPLPGTGYGYTF. Here the CDR3 DNA reads TGCGCCAGCAGTCCTTTGCCAGGGACAGGCTATGGCTACACCTTC.

The chain combines TRBV9 with TRBJ2-1; 10 bases fit TRBD2. The CDR3 extends over 15 amino acids. V lost 3 bases and J lost 3; bases outside the gene matches: 3. CDR1 and CDR2 from the germline V gene are SGDLS and YYNGEE. CDR3 protein: CASSGTSGIYNEQFF. The CDR3 bases are TGTGCCAGCAGCGGCACTAGCGGGATCTACAATGAGCAGTTCTTC.

V and J are TRBV10-1 and TRBJ1-5; 7 bases agree with TRBD1. The CDR3 is made up of 15 amino acids. CDR1 WNHNN and CDR2 SYGVQD come from the germline V gene (reference sequence). V shed 6 bases and J 0 bases; nucleotides not matched to a gene: 5. The CDR3 spells CASREQGNSNQPQHF. The CDR3 DNA reads TGCGCCAGCAGGGAACAGGGGAATAGCAATCAGCCCCAGCATTTT.

The rearrangement joins TRBV4-3 to TRBJ2-6; D perhaps matches TRBD2 (8 bases). Germline values: CDR1 LGHNA, CDR2 YSLEER. Between the trimmed V and J ends, which lost 1 base and 4 bases, there was a span of 14 bases. The CDR3 extends over 17 amino acids. DNA for the CDR3: TGCGCCAGCAGCCAAGTCGGGAGGGGGCCCGGGGCCAACGTCCTGACTTTC. Translated, it gives CASSQVGRGPGANVLTF.

The V call is TRBV10-3, the J call TRBJ2-2; 13 bases align to TRBD2. This CDR3 has 17 amino acids. Germline V gene sequence: CDR1 ENHRY, CDR2 SYGVKD. Unmatched junction bases numbered 12, after V lost 10 bases and J lost 4 bases. CDR3 sequence: CANGRTSGSLVTGELFF. CDR3 in DNA: TGTGCCAACGGTCGGACTAGCGGGAGTCTCGTCACCGGGGAGCTGTTTTTT.

The sample holds one count of this clone. The chain carries TRBV7-2 and TRBJ2-3, with 9 nucleotides matching TRBD1. Trimming took 5 bases from V and 3 from J; bases not matched to a gene: 6. The germline gives CDR1 SGHTA, CDR2 FQGNSA. CDR3 size: 15 residues. CDR3 DNA sequence: TGTGCCAGCAGCCCTCGACAGGGGGAAACAGATACGCAGTATTTT. It yields the protein CASSPRQGETDTQYF.

This clone has just a few counts. CDR3 nucleotides: TGTGCCGGCCAAGCCGGGTCTACTAATGAAAAACTGTTTTTT. Amino acids: CAGQAGSTNEKLFF. The chain has TRBV28 and TRBJ1-4; D unclear. This CDR3 has 14 residues. V was cut by 11 bases and J by 2 bases, with 15 bases left in between. Germline CDR1 and CDR2: MDHEN and SYDVKM.

This clone was recorded only once. The V call is TRBV9, the J call TRBJ1-1; 8 bases align to TRBD1. CDR3 length equals 17 residues. From germline, CDR1 is SGDLS and CDR2 YYNGEE. Losses at the gene ends were 4 bases for V and 3 bases for J; bases not matched to a gene: 14. CDR3 sequence: CASSPRGAGGADTEAFF. CDR3 DNA sequence: TGTGCCAGCAGCCCCCGAGGGGCAGGGGGCGCGGACACTGAAGCTTTCTTT.